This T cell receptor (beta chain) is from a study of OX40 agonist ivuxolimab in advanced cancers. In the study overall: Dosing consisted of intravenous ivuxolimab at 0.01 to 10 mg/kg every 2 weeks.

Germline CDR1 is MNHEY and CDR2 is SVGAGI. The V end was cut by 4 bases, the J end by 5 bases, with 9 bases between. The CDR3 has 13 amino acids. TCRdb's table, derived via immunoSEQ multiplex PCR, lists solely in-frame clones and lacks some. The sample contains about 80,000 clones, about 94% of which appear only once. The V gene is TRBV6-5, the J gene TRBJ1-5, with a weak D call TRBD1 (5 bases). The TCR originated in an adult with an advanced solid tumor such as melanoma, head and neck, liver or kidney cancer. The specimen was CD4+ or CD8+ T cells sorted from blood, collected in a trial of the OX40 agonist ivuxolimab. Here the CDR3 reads CASSLGVYQPQHF. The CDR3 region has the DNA TGTGCCAGCAGTTTGGGGGTTTATCAGCCCCAGCATTTT.